This TCR beta chain was found in a study of vaccination and CD4 T cells after COVID-19. The CDR3 loop spans 18 amino acids. From germline, CDR1 is LNHNV and CDR2 YYDKDF (reference sequence). V was shortened by 2 bases and J by 7 bases, with 21 bases between the two germline ends. Cultured CD4+ T cell DNA was sequenced using the Oncomine TCR Beta short-read assay. TCRdb re-derived calls from the PCR reads in MiXCR, one entry per CDR3 protein. The repertoire includes about 13,000 distinct CDR3 sequences, about four fifths of them detected once, and more than 25% sits in the top ten. About this clonotype: As yet, its antigen is unknown.

The treatment was: approximately 10-day PBMC culture with coronavirus spike peptide pools or control peptides (ViraFEST assay). The gene calls are TRBV15 and TRBJ1-6, with D possibly being TRBD1 (5 bases). The sequence was collected from a human donor who had recovered from COVID-19. Material for sequencing was CD4+ T cells from blood, cultured in vitro. The CDR3 loop reads CATSRRGTAGLGNSPLHF. The DNA of the CDR3 is TGTGCCACCAGCAGAAGAGGTACGGCAGGGCTGGGAAATTCACCCCTCCACTTT.